This T cell receptor (beta chain) is from a study of memory CD4+ T cells and cytomegalovirus serostatus. Single viable CD3+CD4+CD8-CD45RO+ cells were sorted as the memory CD4+ T cells. The germline gives CDR1 MDHEN, CDR2 SYDVKM. The V end lost 3 bases, the J end lost 6 bases, and 11 bases lay between the germline ends. The CDR3 is 13 amino acids. TCRdb keeps only in-frame clones here, not all; method: immunoSEQ multiplex PCR. The sample lists 25,000 to 35,000 clones, more than 70% seen once, with roughly 0.68% in the top ten. Material: memory CD4+ T cells from blood. The chain recombines TRBV28 with TRBJ1-1; D gene ambiguous. This clonotype was obtained from an adult in good health and CMV-seronegative. In DNA, the CDR3 is TGTGCCAGCAGTTTGCAACAGAGGGCTGAAGCTTTCTTT. This codes for CASSLQQRAEAFF.